The 23 T cell receptor beta chains below come from one sample, sequenced in a study of blood T cell repertoires in COVID-19. Sequenced by immunoSEQ multiplex PCR; TCRdb stores in-frame clones only, minus some. The sample contains under 75,000 clones, around 70% of which appear only once. The sequenced sample consisted of peripheral blood. The receptors were sampled from a man aged 55 to 70 with acute or convalescent COVID-19.

This sequence joins TRBV19 and TRBJ1-1, with 7 positions matching TRBD1. Germline CDR1 and CDR2: LNHDA and SQIVND (reference sequence). The CDR3 is made up of 15 amino acids. The V segment lost 6 bases and the J segment 5 bases; nucleotides outside the gene matches: 12. The CDR3 loop reads CASSPIRQGVTEAFF. The CDR3 DNA follows: TGTGCCAGTAGCCCCATTAGACAGGGAGTGACTGAAGCTTTCTTT.

This chain links TRBV28 with TRBJ2-7; maybe TRBD2 (6 bases). CDR3 length: 13 amino acids. V lost 5 bases, J lost 3 bases, and 11 bases lay in between. From germline, CDR1 is MDHEN and CDR2 SYDVKM. The CDR3 sequence is CASSPPGVYEQYF. The CDR3 DNA is TGTGCCAGCAGTCCCCCGGGGGTCTACGAGCAGTACTTC.

The rearrangement joins TRBV3-1 (or the pseudogene TRBV3-2) to TRBJ2-1; TRBD2 matches 11 bases. Germline CDR1 reads LGHDT; CDR2 reads YNNKEL (reference sequence). V dropped 4 bases and J dropped 4; count of bases not matched to a gene: 15. CDR3 length equals 19 residues. The CDR3 loop reads CASSPRTSGPPFGYNEQFF. In DNA, the CDR3 is TGTGCCAGCAGCCCCAGGACTAGCGGGCCCCCTTTCGGGTACAATGAGCAGTTCTTC.

The CDR3 DNA is TGTGCCAGCAGTGAAGCAGAGGAGAAGACCCAGTACTTC. Its protein is CASSEAEEKTQYF. The chain combines TRBV6-1 with TRBJ2-5; D is ambiguous. The CDR3 sequence is 13 residues long. With 0 bases removed from V and 6 bases from J, the gap between germline ends came to 8 bases. CDR1 is MNHNS, CDR2 SASEGT, per germline.

This clone was seen more than once but under ten times. The gene calls are TRBV5-4 and TRBJ2-7; unclear D gene. Between the trimmed V and J ends, which lost 3 bases and 3 bases, there was a span of 19 bases. The CDR3 totals 16 residues. Germline V gives CDR1 SGHNT, CDR2 YYREEE (reference sequence). DNA of the CDR3: TGTGCCAGCAGCTCCGCCTCGTCCACGGAGCGCTACGAGCAGTACTTC. It translates to CASSSASSTERYEQYF.

The genes are TRBV3-1 (or the pseudogene TRBV3-2) and TRBJ2-5; TRBD1 agrees at 10 bases. The germline gives CDR1 LGHDT, CDR2 YNNKEL (reference sequence). V lost 4 bases, J lost 1 base, and 9 bases stayed unmatched. The length of the CDR3 is 17 residues. The CDR3, as DNA: TGTGCCAGCAGCCCCGGGACAGGGGATTTGACCCAAGAGACCCAGTACTTC. This encodes CASSPGTGDLTQETQYF.

The rearrangement uses TRBV24-1 and TRBJ2-1; 7 nucleotides match TRBD1. J gave up 7 bases and V 3 bases, and 11 bases lay outside the gene matches. This CDR3 contains 16 residues. Germline values: CDR1 KGHDR, CDR2 SFDVKD. The CDR3 region is CATSDRLYEGANEQFF. DNA of the CDR3: TGTGCCACCAGTGATAGGCTCTATGAGGGGGCAAATGAGCAGTTCTTC.

The chain joins TRBV20-1 to TRBJ2-3, with a possible D match to TRBD2 (6 bases). V lost 3 bases and J 7 bases, leaving 14 bases between the germline ends. CDR1 and CDR2 from the germline V gene are DFQATT and SNEGSKA (reference sequence). The CDR3 consists of 13 residues. The CDR3, as DNA: TGCAGTGCTAGTCGACTAGATCGATATACGCAGTATTTT. This codes for CSASRLDRYTQYF.

The rearrangement uses TRBV5-1 and TRBJ1-2; D might be TRBD1 (6 bases). The CDR3 contains 14 residues. V gave up 0 bases and J gave up 6 bases, with 12 bases separating them. The germline V gene has CDR1 SGHRS and CDR2 YFSETQ. The chain's CDR3 is CASSLEYRANGYTF. In DNA form, the CDR3 reads TGCGCCAGCAGCTTGGAGTACAGGGCTAATGGCTACACCTTC.

The CDR3 DNA is TGCGCCAGCAGCCAAGTGCCGGGCTCAGGGGGAAACACCATATATTTT. It codes for CASSQVPGSGGNTIYF. The gene calls are TRBV4-1 and TRBJ1-3; a possible D gene is TRBD1 (5 bases). Germline V gene data show CDR1 as MGHRA and CDR2 as YSYEKL. The ends were cut back, 1 base at V and 4 bases at J, with 14 bases in the middle. This CDR3 has 16 residues.

This chain links TRBV19 with TRBJ2-4; TRBD1 matches 7 bases. Germline CDR1 LNHDA, CDR2 SQIVND (reference sequence). The trim removed 4 bases at V and 9 bases at J, leaving 3 bases unmatched. CDR3 length: 12 residues. The CDR3 is CASSSDRVIQYF. The CDR3 DNA sequence: TGTGCCAGTAGTAGCGACAGGGTCATTCAGTACTTC.

The V and J genes are TRBV19 and TRBJ2-7; no reliable D call. Per germline, CDR1 LNHDA and CDR2 SQIVND (reference sequence). The V end was cut by 5 bases, the J end by 5 bases, with 40 bases between. The CDR3 is 22 residues long. The CDR3 loop is CASSPPLDAYRGTSLPPDEQYV. CDR3 bases: TGTGCCAGTAGTCCGCCTTTAGATGCTTATCGAGGTACGTCTCTCCCTCCGGACGAGCAGTACGTC.

This clone was recorded at least ten times. CDR3 nucleotide sequence: TGTGCCAGCAGGGCAGGGGTGGCAGAGACCCAGTACTTC. This gives the protein CASRAGVAETQYF. The V gene is TRBV2, the J gene TRBJ2-5; possible D gene TRBD1, 6 bases. Trimming removed 6 bases from V and 4 bases from J, with 12 bases in between. CDR1 is SNHLY, CDR2 FYNNEI, per germline. This CDR3 has 13 amino acids. The full variable domain, rest sourced from reference TRBV2 and TRBJ2-5, is EPEVTQTPSHQVTQMGQEVILRCVPISNHLYFYWYRQILGQKVEFLVSFYNNEISEKSEIFDDQFSVERPDGSNFTLKIRSTKLEDSAMYFCASRAGVAETQYFGPGTRLLVL.

About this clone: Sequence at one end of the junction differs from germline and may be a read error. The chain has TRBV7-2 and TRBJ1-2; a weak D match, TRBD1 (5 bases). Germline V lookup: CDR1 SGHTA, CDR2 FQGNSA. The CDR3 sequence is 12 residues long. This CDR3 reads CASSPYTGSSSF. The CDR3 bases are TGTGCCAGCAGCCCGTATACAGGCTCCTCTTCCTTC.

This clone has only a few counts. The chain has TRBV5-4 and TRBJ2-7, with a tentative D call TRBD1 (7 bases). The CDR3 has 16 amino acids. Trimming cost V 4 bases and J 0 bases, with 17 bases left between them. CDR1 is SGHNT and CDR2 is YYREEE in the germline V gene (reference sequence). The DNA for the CDR3 is TGTGCCAGCAGCGCACAGTCAGGGGGGATCTCCTACGAGCAGTACTTC. Translated, it gives CASSAQSGGISYEQYF.

The J gene is TRBJ1-1, the V gene TRBV11-3, with 8 bases aligning to TRBD1. Germline-derived CDR1 and CDR2 are SGHNT and YENEEA. V shed 0 bases and J 8 bases; nucleotides not matched to a gene: 8. The CDR3 contains 15 residues. This CDR3 is CASSLEGRGQEEAFF. Here the CDR3 DNA reads TGTGCCAGCAGCTTAGAGGGCAGGGGACAGGAGGAAGCTTTCTTT.

V is TRBV6-6 and J is TRBJ2-1; D uncertain. The CDR3 runs 12 residues. Deletions cut 0 bases from V and 10 bases from J, with 7 bases between. In germline, CDR1 is MNHNY, CDR2 SVGAGI (reference sequence). CDR3 sequence: CASSYSRSEQFF. The CDR3, as DNA: TGTGCCAGCAGTTACTCGAGGAGCGAGCAGTTCTTC.

CDR3 DNA: TGTGCCAGCAGAACAGGGATGGAAGAGACCCAGTACTTC. Protein: CASRTGMEETQYF. V gene TRBV5-4 combines with J gene TRBJ2-5; D is possibly TRBD1 (6 bases). The CDR3 is made up of 13 amino acids. Germline loops: CDR1 SGHNT, CDR2 YYREEE (reference sequence). V lost 5 bases to trimming and J lost 3 bases, with 11 bases between them. Supplemented by reference TRBV5-4 and TRBJ2-5, the full variable domain reads ETGVTQSPTHLIKTRGQQVTLRCSSQSGHNTVSWYQQALGQGPQFIFQYYREEENGRGNFPPRFSGLQFPNYSSELNVNALELDDSALYLCASRTGMEETQYFGPGTRLLVL.

This rearrangement joins TRBV30 to TRBJ1-3; possible D gene TRBD1, 5 bases. V was cut by 0 bases and J by 2 bases, with 8 bases left in between. CDR3 length: 14 amino acids. Germline V lookup: CDR1 GTSNPN, CDR2 SVGIG (reference sequence). The CDR3 is CAWSVGGTGNTIYF. The CDR3 DNA sequence: TGTGCCTGGAGTGTGGGGGGTACTGGAAACACCATATATTTT.

This chain joins TRBV7-2 and TRBJ2-3; TRBD1 agrees at 7 bases. The CDR3 runs to 15 residues. Germline V CDR1 and CDR2: SGHTA, FQGNSA. Trimming removed 5 bases from V and 2 bases from J; junction bases left unmatched: 7. The CDR3: CASSLTGVLTDTQYF. DNA of the CDR3: TGTGCCAGCAGCCTAACAGGGGTACTCACAGATACGCAGTATTTT.

The rearrangement links TRBV4-1 to TRBJ2-5; D may be TRBD1 (6 bases). The CDR3 totals 13 residues. Germline loops: CDR1 MGHRA, CDR2 YSYEKL. Trimming shortened V by 1 base and J by 4 bases, and 7 bases separated the two germline ends. CDR3 bases: TGCGCCAGCAGCCAAGCAGGGGTAGAGACCCAGTACTTC. Its protein product is CASSQAGVETQYF.

The chain carries TRBV19 and TRBJ2-3; 7 bases line up with TRBD1. The CDR3 covers 15 residues. The V segment lost 7 bases and the J segment 6 bases; nucleotides outside the gene matches: 13. The germline V gene has CDR1 LNHDA and CDR2 SQIVND (reference sequence). CDR3 sequence: CASMAQGDFFDTQYF. DNA of the CDR3: TGTGCCAGTATGGCCCAGGGGGATTTTTTTGATACGCAGTATTTT.

This clone has a handful of counts. The V call is TRBV19, the J call TRBJ1-2; no reliable D call. V dropped 3 bases and J dropped 1 base, with 9 bases sitting between them. CDR1 is LNHDA, CDR2 SQIVND, per germline (reference sequence). The CDR3 has 14 residues. The CDR3 DNA follows: TGTGCCAGTAGTATTATTCAGGATAACTATGGCTACACCTTC. This codes for CASSIIQDNYGYTF.